This T cell receptor beta chain is from a study of blood T cell repertoires in COVID-19. Individuals drawn from about two dozen US areas were about 18 to 95 years old. Participants reported their clinical history, and cohort assignment relied on those reports. Generated by immunoSEQ multiplex PCR, the TCRdb table keeps only in-frame clones and is missing some. This table holds some 420,000 clones, 75% to 90% found once. Sequences were obtained from PBMCs or T cells enriched from blood (not recorded which). This receptor was identified in a man younger than 45 who had recovered from COVID-19.

Here the CDR3 DNA reads TGTGCCAGCAGTTTAGTCGGGAGCCGCTCCTACAATGAGCAGTTCTTC. Encoded protein: CASSLVGSRSYNEQFF. The V and J genes are TRBV27 and TRBJ2-1; a possible D gene is TRBD2 (6 bases). Deletions cut 2 bases from V and 0 bases from J, with 11 bases between. Germline V CDR1 and CDR2: MNHEY, SMNVEV (reference sequence). The CDR3 length is 16 residues.